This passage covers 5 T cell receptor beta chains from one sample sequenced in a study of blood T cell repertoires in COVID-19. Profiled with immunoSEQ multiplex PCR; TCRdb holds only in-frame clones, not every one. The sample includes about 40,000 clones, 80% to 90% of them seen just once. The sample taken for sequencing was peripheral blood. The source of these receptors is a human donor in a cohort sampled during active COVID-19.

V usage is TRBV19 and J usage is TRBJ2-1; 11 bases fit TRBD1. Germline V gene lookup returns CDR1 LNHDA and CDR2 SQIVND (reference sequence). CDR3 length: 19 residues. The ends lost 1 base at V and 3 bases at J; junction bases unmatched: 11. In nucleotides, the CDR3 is TGTGCCAGTAGTATAGCGGACAGGGGGCGTCTAGCGGTCTACAATGAGCAGTTCTTC. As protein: CASSIADRGRLAVYNEQFF. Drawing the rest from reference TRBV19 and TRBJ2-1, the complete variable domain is DGGITQSPKYLFRKEGQNVTLSCEQNLNHDAMYWYRQDPGQGLRLIYYSQIVNDFQKGDIAEGYSVSREKKESFPLTVTSAQKNPTAFYLCASSIADRGRLAVYNEQFFGPGTRLTVL.

The DNA of the CDR3 is TGTGCCAGCAGTTTGGCAAATTATGGCACTGAAGCTTTCTTT. Translated, it gives CASSLANYGTEAFF. The chain recombines TRBV27 with TRBJ1-1; D call uncertain. The germline V gene has CDR1 MNHEY and CDR2 SMNVEV (reference sequence). This CDR3 has 14 residues. V lost 3 bases and J 4 bases, leaving 12 bases between the germline ends.

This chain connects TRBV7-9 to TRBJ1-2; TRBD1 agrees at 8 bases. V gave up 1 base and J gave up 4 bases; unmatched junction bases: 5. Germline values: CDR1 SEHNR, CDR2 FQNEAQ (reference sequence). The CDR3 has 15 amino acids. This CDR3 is CASSLGDRWIYGYTF. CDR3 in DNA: TGTGCCAGCAGCTTAGGGGACAGGTGGATCTATGGCTACACCTTC.

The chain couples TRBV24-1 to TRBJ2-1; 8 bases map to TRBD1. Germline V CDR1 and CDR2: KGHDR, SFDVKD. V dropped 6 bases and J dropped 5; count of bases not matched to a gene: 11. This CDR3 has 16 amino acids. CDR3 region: CATSPGQGALDNEQFF. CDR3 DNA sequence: TGTGCCACCAGTCCAGGGCAGGGGGCTTTGGACAATGAGCAGTTCTTC.

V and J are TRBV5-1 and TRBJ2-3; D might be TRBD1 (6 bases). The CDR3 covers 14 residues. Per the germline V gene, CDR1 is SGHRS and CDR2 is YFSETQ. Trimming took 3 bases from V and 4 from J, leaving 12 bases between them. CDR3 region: CASSSMGAPDTQYF. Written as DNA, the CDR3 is TGCGCCAGCAGCTCCATGGGGGCCCCAGATACGCAGTATTTT.